These T cell receptor beta chains were read from a single sample in a study of blood T cell repertoires in COVID-19. Sequenced by immunoSEQ multiplex PCR; TCRdb stores in-frame clones only, minus some. The sample comprises 150,000 or so clones, about four fifths of which are singletons, and around 10% rests with the top ten. Sample: peripheral blood. These receptors all stem from a man aged 55 to 70 with active or convalescent COVID-19. CDR3s include the opening cysteine and the closing phenylalanine or tryptophan. Each record gives: J gene, D gene, V gene, clone size, CDR3 DNA, CDR3 protein. The D gene is left open where the match is weak. Rows may omit the clone size; those that give it use once, few, many or a size class.

TRBJ2-3	TRBD2	TRBV29-1	NA	TGCAGCGTTCCGGGACTAGGTGCAGATACGCAGTATTTT	CSVPGLGADTQYF
TRBJ2-1	NA	TRBV19	NA	TGTGCCAGTAGTATTTCGAGCGCTTACTACAATGAGCAGTTCTTC	CASSISSAYYNEQFF
TRBJ1-2	TRBD1	TRBV7-9	NA	TGTGCCAGCAGCTTGAGTGGACAGGGGGCGAGAGGCTACACCTTC	CASSLSGQGARGYTF
TRBJ1-1	TRBD1	TRBV6-2/TRBV6-3	NA	TGTGCCAGCAGTTACTCCCGAACCGGACAGGGAAACACTGAAGCTTTCTTT	CASSYSRTGQGNTEAFF
TRBJ1-1	TRBD1	TRBV28	NA	TGTGCCAGCAGCTATACCTCCACAGGGGGGACTGAAGCTTTCTTT	CASSYTSTGGTEAFF
TRBJ2-5	NA	TRBV19	NA	TGTGCCAGTAGTACCCAGGAGACCCAGTACTTC	CASSTQETQYF
TRBJ2-1	TRBD2	TRBV10-3	NA	TGTGCCATCAGTGTAGCCGGGACTAGCGGGGGGGCCGAGGAGCAGTTCTTC	CAISVAGTSGGAEEQFF
TRBJ1-4	NA	TRBV5-6	NA	TGTGCCAGCAGCTTGACCAACCCAGGAAATGAAAAACTGTTTTTT	CASSLTNPGNEKLFF
TRBJ1-6	TRBD1	TRBV2	NA	TGTGCCAGTACGCCGGGACAGGCTCCAAATTCACCCCTCCACTTT	CASTPGQAPNSPLHF
TRBJ1-1	NA	TRBV3-1/TRBV3-2	NA	TGTGCCAGCAGCCCCCCGAGGAGTTTGAACACTGAAGCTTTCTTT	CASSPPRSLNTEAFF
TRBJ2-7	NA	TRBV21-1	few	TGTGCCGGCAGGTCGCGGGAGCAGTACTTC	CAGRSREQYF
TRBJ1-5	NA	TRBV27	NA	TGTGCCAGCAGTTTATCCAGGCACCAGCCCCAGCATTTT	CASSLSRHQPQHF
TRBJ2-7	TRBD1	TRBV11-2	NA	TGTGCCAGCAGCTTAGCCGGGACAGGTATTGGGGAGCAGTACTTC	CASSLAGTGIGEQYF
TRBJ2-7	NA	TRBV7-6	NA	TGTGCCAGCAGCTTGGAAGACAGGTACTCCTACGAGCAGTACTTC	CASSLEDRYSYEQYF
TRBJ2-5	TRBD1	TRBV28	NA	TGTGCCAGCAGAGAGTCAGGGGGTCAAGAGACCCAGTACTTC	CASRESGGQETQYF
TRBJ1-6	TRBD1	TRBV6-5	NA	TGTGCCAGCAGTTCAGGACAGGGGGCATCTTCACCCCTCCACTTT	CASSSGQGASSPLHF
TRBJ2-1	TRBD2	TRBV5-1	NA	TGCGCCAGCAGCTCGACTAGCACGGGATACAATGAGCAGTTCTTC	CASSSTSTGYNEQFF
TRBJ2-1	TRBD2	TRBV7-2	NA	TGTGCCAGCAGCCTTAGCGGGGGGTATGTAGGTGAGCAGTTCTTC	CASSLSGGYVGEQFF
TRBJ1-2	NA	TRBV19	NA	TGTGCCAGTAGTAAACAGGGTACTGGCTACACCTTC	CASSKQGTGYTF
TRBJ1-1	TRBD1	TRBV6-1	NA	TGTGCCAGCAGTGTCGGGACAGGGGGCGCGAACACTGAAGCTTTCTTT	CASSVGTGGANTEAFF
TRBJ1-2	NA	TRBV6-4	few	TGTGCCAGCACTATAGTCAGGCAGGGTGAGTCCTATGGCTACACCTTC	CASTIVRQGESYGYTF
TRBJ2-3	NA	TRBV28	NA	TGTGCCAGCAGTTCGGGAAGAGATACGCAGTATTTT	CASSSGRDTQYF
TRBJ2-1	NA	TRBV5-1	NA	TGCGCCAGCAGCTTGGCGGAGATAGCGTACAATGAGCAGTTCTTC	CASSLAEIAYNEQFF
TRBJ1-1	TRBD1	TRBV6-5	NA	TGTGCCAGCAGTCCACAGGGGGGAGACACTGAAGCTTTCTTT	CASSPQGGDTEAFF
TRBJ1-2	TRBD1	TRBV6-5	few	TGTGCCAGCAGAGGCCAGGGGGATTATGGCTACACCTTC	CASRGQGDYGYTF
TRBJ1-3	NA	TRBV7-4	NA	TGTGCCAGCAGCTTCAGGGGTTGTGGAAACACCATATATTTT	CASSFRGCGNTIYF
TRBJ2-3	TRBD1	TRBV25-1	NA	TGTGCCAGCAGTCCGGGACAGGTTCAAGATACGCAGTATTTT	CASSPGQVQDTQYF
TRBJ2-7	TRBD2	TRBV9	NA	TGTGCCAGCAGCGTTCTTGACCTAGCGGACGAGCAGTACTTC	CASSVLDLADEQYF
TRBJ2-7	NA	TRBV5-6	NA	TGTGCCAGCAGCCGGAGAGGGCACATCCGACTCTACGAGCAGTACTTC	CASSRRGHIRLYEQYF
TRBJ1-4	NA	TRBV9	NA	TGTGCCAGCAGCAAACAGGGCCTAAGTGAAAAACTGTTTTTT	CASSKQGLSEKLFF
TRBJ1-6	TRBD1	TRBV5-1	few	TGCGCCAGCTACTCGGACAGGGAAGGTTCACCCCTCCACTTT	CASYSDREGSPLHF
TRBJ1-1	NA	TRBV7-2	NA	TGTGCCAGCAAATTCGGGGGGGCCACTGAAGCTTTCTTT	CASKFGGATEAFF
TRBJ1-2	NA	TRBV18	NA	TGTGCCAGCTCACCTACCGTCAGCTATGGCTACACCTTC	CASSPTVSYGYTF
TRBJ1-2	NA	TRBV24-1	once	TGTGCCACCAGTGGTGGAGGGTCGGGTAACTATGGCTACACCTTC	CATSGGGSGNYGYTF
TRBJ2-5	NA	TRBV10-1	NA	TGCGCCAGCAGTGATATTCGTCGGACGACTAGGAGGGAGACCCAGTACTTC	CASSDIRRTTRRETQYF
TRBJ2-2	NA	TRBV5-1	once	TGCGCCAGCAGCTTCCAGGTGGACACCGGGGAGCTGTTTTTT	CASSFQVDTGELFF
TRBJ1-2	NA	TRBV4-2	few	TGTGCCAGCAGCCCATCCGAGGCGACAGAGTATGGCTACACCTTC	CASSPSEATEYGYTF
TRBJ2-3	TRBD1	TRBV11-3	NA	TGTGCCAGCAGCTTAGGGACAGGGAGGTGGGAGGTCGGCACAGATACGCAGTATTTT	CASSLGTGRWEVGTDTQYF
TRBJ1-5	NA	TRBV27	NA	TGTGCCAGCGGGACGATTAGGGGAGGTCAGGGCAATCAGCCCCAGCATTTT	CASGTIRGGQGNQPQHF
TRBJ2-5	NA	TRBV11-2	NA	TGTGCCAGCAGCTTAGGGACAAAAGAGACCCAGTACTTC	CASSLGTKETQYF
TRBJ2-7	NA	TRBV5-1	NA	TGCGCCAGCAGCCGATCCGGACAGACCTACGAGCAGTACTTC	CASSRSGQTYEQYF
TRBJ1-4	TRBD1	TRBV5-6	NA	TGTGCCAGCAGGGTTTCGACAGGGGTCGCAACTAATGAAAAACTGTTTTTT	CASRVSTGVATNEKLFF
TRBJ1-2	NA	TRBV9	NA	TGTGCCAGCAGCGCCGCCGGCGGTCTCTATGGCTACACCTTC	CASSAAGGLYGYTF
TRBJ2-2	TRBD1	TRBV10-3	once	TGTGCCACAAACAGGGGGATGAACACCGGGGAGCTGTTTTTT	CATNRGMNTGELFF
TRBJ1-1	TRBD1	TRBV19	NA	TGTGCCAGTAGTATGATGGACAGGTGGAACACTGAAGCTTTCTTT	CASSMMDRWNTEAFF
TRBJ1-1	NA	TRBV7-6	NA	TGTGCCAGCAGCCCCCGAGCAGGCAGCATGAACACTGAAGCTTTCTTT	CASSPRAGSMNTEAFF
TRBJ1-2	NA	TRBV29-1	once	TGCAGCGGCTGGACAGTTTACTATGGCTACACCTTC	CSGWTVYYGYTF
TRBJ1-5	NA	TRBV7-7	NA	TGTGCCAGCAGCTTACTCAGGGGCAATCAGCCCCAGCATTTT	CASSLLRGNQPQHF
TRBJ2-7	NA	TRBV1	NA	TGCACCAGCAGCCAAGATAGGCTAGCGGGTCAAGCTCCTTACGAGCAGTACTTC	CTSSQDRLAGQAPYEQYF
TRBJ1-1	NA	TRBV3-1/TRBV3-2	NA	TGTGCCAGCAGCCAAGACAGGGGAAACACTGAAGCTTTCTTT	CASSQDRGNTEAFF
TRBJ2-7	NA	TRBV5-4	NA	TGTGCCAGCAGCTTTCGGGGCTACGAGCAGTACTTC	CASSFRGYEQYF
TRBJ2-7	TRBD1	TRBV19	NA	TGTGCCAGTAGTAGCCCATCGACAGGGGGCCGCCACGAGCAGTACTTC	CASSSPSTGGRHEQYF
TRBJ2-7	TRBD1	TRBV18	NA	TGTGCCAGCTCACAAGGACAGGGGCCCACCTACGAGCAGTACTTC	CASSQGQGPTYEQYF
TRBJ2-7	NA	TRBV19	once	TGTGCCAGTAGTCCAGACAGTAATTCCTACGAGCAGTACTTC	CASSPDSNSYEQYF